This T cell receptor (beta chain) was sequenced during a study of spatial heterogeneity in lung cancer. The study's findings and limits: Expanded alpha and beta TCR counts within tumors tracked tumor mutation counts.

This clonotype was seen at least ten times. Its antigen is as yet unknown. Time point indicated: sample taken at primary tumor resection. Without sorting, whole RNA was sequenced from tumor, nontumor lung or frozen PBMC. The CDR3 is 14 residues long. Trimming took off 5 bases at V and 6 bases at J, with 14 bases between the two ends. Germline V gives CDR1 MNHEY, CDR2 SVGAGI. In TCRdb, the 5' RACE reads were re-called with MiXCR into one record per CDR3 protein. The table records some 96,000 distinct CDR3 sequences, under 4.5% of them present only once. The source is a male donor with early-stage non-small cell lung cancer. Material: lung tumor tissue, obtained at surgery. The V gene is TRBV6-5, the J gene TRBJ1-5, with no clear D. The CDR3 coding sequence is TGTGCCAGCAGTAAGTCGCCCGGAGGTCAGCCCCAGCATTTT. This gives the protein CASSKSPGGQPQHF.